These 10 T cell receptor beta chains originate from one sample sequenced in a study of B cell selection in AIRE deficiency. Measured with immunoSEQ multiplex PCR; TCRdb has only the in-frame clones, and not every one. The sample holds approximately 26,000 clones, over 80% seen once. Sorted regulatory T cells were CD4-positive, CD25-high and CD127-low or negative. Sequenced sample: CD4+CD25+ Tregs sorted from PBMCs. These receptors were obtained from a human donor in good health.

The rearrangement links TRBV27 to TRBJ2-7, with D tentatively TRBD1 (6 bases). The CDR3 totals 16 residues. Germline V gene sequence: CDR1 MNHEY, CDR2 SMNVEV (reference sequence). Trimming took off 2 bases at V and 0 bases at J, with 14 bases between the two ends. In nucleotides, the CDR3 is TGTGCCAGCAGTTTAAAGGCAGGGGCTACCTCCTACGAGCAGTACTTC. Its protein is CASSLKAGATSYEQYF.

The chain combines TRBV18 with TRBJ1-5; 9 nucleotides match TRBD1. The CDR3 consists of 15 residues. In germline, CDR1 is KGHSH, CDR2 LQKENI. With V trimmed by 4 bases and J by 5 bases, 6 bases remained unmatched. The DNA for the CDR3 is TGTGCCAGCTCACAAACACAGGGGGCGGATCAGCCCCAGCATTTT. Protein: CASSQTQGADQPQHF. The whole variable domain, filled in from reference TRBV18 and TRBJ1-5, reads NAGVMQNPRHLVRRRGQEARLRCSPMKGHSHVYWYRQLPEEGLKFMVYLQKENIIDESGMPKERFSAEFPKEGPSILRIQQVVRGDSAAYFCASSQTQGADQPQHFGDGTRLSIL.

The chain employs TRBV6-1 and TRBJ2-3, with TRBD2 identical over 7 bases. J lost 6 bases, V lost 0 bases, and 12 bases had no gene match. The V gene's germline CDR1 is MNHNS and CDR2 SASEGT. CDR3 length: 17 amino acids. This CDR3 reads CASSEAFGAGLKDTQYF. In DNA, the CDR3 is TGTGCCAGCAGTGAAGCATTCGGAGCGGGGTTGAAGGATACGCAGTATTTT.

This chain uses TRBV14 with TRBJ2-3; 12 bases map to TRBD2. Germline-derived CDR1 and CDR2 are SGHDN and FVKESK. V lost 0 bases and J lost 6; bases outside the gene matches: 13. This CDR3 is built from 19 residues. Here the CDR3 DNA reads TGTGCCAGCAGCCAAGACGACCTTCGACTAGCGGGGGTTGAGGATACGCAGTATTTT. It translates to CASSQDDLRLAGVEDTQYF.

This rearrangement joins TRBV27 to TRBJ1-1; D call uncertain. CDR3 size: 12 residues. Trimming shortened V by 6 bases and J by 2 bases, and 7 bases separated the two germline ends. The germline CDR1 and CDR2 sequences are MNHEY and SMNVEV (reference sequence). CDR3 sequence reads: CASRKINTEAFF. In nucleotides, the CDR3 is TGTGCCAGCAGAAAAATTAACACTGAAGCTTTCTTT.

V and J are TRBV6-6 and TRBJ1-1; D is unresolved. V gave up 8 bases and J gave up 2 bases, with 12 bases separating them. This CDR3 contains 13 residues. Germline V gene data show CDR1 as MNHNY and CDR2 as SVGAGI (reference sequence). CDR3 coding DNA: TGTGCCAGCCATTCCATAGGCAACACTGAAGCTTTCTTT. It specifies CASHSIGNTEAFF.

The chain joins TRBV10-1 to TRBJ2-3, with 7 bases matching TRBD2. The length of the CDR3 is 15 residues. V lost 0 bases and J lost 1; bases outside the gene matches: 1. Looked up from germline, CDR1 is WNHNN and CDR2 is SYGVQD (reference sequence). CDR3 sequence (DNA): TGCGCCAGCAGTGAGTCTGGGGGGGGCACAGATACGCAGTATTTT. Encoded protein: CASSESGGGTDTQYF.

The J gene is TRBJ1-3, the V gene TRBV9; 10 nucleotides match TRBD1. After removal of 4 bases from V and 3 bases from J, the junction contained 4 bases not matched to a gene. In germline, CDR1 is SGDLS, CDR2 YYNGEE. The CDR3 runs to 15 residues. The CDR3 reads CASSRGTGVGNTIYF. In nucleotides, the CDR3 is TGTGCCAGCAGCCGAGGGACAGGGGTTGGAAACACCATATATTTT.

The chain is built from TRBV6-6 and TRBJ1-2; TRBD1 matches at 7 bases. CDR1 MNHNY and CDR2 SVGAGI come from the germline V gene (reference sequence). Trimming cost V 6 bases and J 1 base; bases outside gene matches: 8. The CDR3 sequence is 15 residues long. As DNA, the CDR3 is TGTGCCAGCAGCACCGGGACAGATTATAACTATGGCTACACCTTC. Its translation: CASSTGTDYNYGYTF.

The J gene is TRBJ1-2, the V gene TRBV6-5, with TRBD1 identical over 7 bases. Trimming at V came to 5 bases and at J to 3 bases, leaving 9 bases not matched to a gene. Germline V gene sequence: CDR1 MNHEY, CDR2 SVGAGI. The length of the CDR3 is 15 residues. The CDR3 bases are TGTGCCAGCAGTCGTACAGGGGTGGGCGACTATGGCTACACCTTC. Amino acid sequence: CASSRTGVGDYGYTF.